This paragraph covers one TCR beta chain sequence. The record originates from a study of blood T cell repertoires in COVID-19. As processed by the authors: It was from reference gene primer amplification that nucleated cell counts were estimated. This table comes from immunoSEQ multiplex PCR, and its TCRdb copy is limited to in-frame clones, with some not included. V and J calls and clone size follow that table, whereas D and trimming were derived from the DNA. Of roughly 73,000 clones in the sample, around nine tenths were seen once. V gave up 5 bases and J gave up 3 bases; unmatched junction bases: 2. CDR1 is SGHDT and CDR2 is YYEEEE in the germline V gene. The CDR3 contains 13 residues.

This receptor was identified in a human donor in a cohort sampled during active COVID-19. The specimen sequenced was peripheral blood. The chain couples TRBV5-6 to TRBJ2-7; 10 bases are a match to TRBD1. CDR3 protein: CASRGDRGYEQYF. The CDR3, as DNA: TGTGCCAGCAGAGGGGACAGGGGCTACGAGCAGTACTTC. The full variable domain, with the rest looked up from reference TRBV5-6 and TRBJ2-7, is DAGVTQSPTHLIKTRGQQVTLRCSPKSGHDTVSWYQQALGQGPQFIFQYYEEEERQRGNFPDRFSGHQFPNYSSELNVNALLLGDSALYLCASRGDRGYEQYFGPGTRLTVT.